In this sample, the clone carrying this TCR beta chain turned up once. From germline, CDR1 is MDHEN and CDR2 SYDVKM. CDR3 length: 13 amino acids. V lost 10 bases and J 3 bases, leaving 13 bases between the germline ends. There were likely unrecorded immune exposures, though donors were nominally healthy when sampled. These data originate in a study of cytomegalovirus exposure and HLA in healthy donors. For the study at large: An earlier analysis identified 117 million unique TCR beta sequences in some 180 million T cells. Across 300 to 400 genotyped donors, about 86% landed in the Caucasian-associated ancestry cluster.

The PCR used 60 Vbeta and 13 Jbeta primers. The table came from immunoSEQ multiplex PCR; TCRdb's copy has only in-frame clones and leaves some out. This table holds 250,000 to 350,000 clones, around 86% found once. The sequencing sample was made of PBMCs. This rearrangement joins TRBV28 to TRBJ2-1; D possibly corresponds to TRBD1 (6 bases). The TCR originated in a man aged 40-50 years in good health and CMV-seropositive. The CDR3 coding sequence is TGTGCCACTGGGGGCTACGTCTACAATGAGCAGTTCTTC. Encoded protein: CATGGYVYNEQFF. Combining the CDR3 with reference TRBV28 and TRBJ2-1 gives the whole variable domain DVKVTQSSRYLVKRTGEKVFLECVQDMDHENMFWYRQDPGLGLRLIYFSYDVKMKEKGDIPEGYSVSREKKERFSLILESASTNQTSMYLCATGGYVYNEQFFGPGTRLTVL.